This note documents a single T cell receptor beta chain sequence. This specimen belongs to a study of blood T cell repertoires in COVID-19. Germline V gene data show CDR1 as SGHTA and CDR2 as FQGTGA. V was shortened by 2 bases and J by 1 base, with 9 bases between the two germline ends. The CDR3 sequence is 15 residues long. Some clones are missing from TCRdb's copy, which holds only in-frame ones; the method was immunoSEQ multiplex PCR. The data show about 270,000 clones, with approximately 90% seen just once and 3% held by the top ten. This TCR was sampled from a woman aged 50 to 60 who had recovered from COVID-19. V usage is TRBV7-3 and J usage is TRBJ2-1, with D unresolved. Material: PBMCs or T cells enriched from blood (not recorded which). DNA of the CDR3: TGTGCCAGCAGCTTAGTGGCTCCTTCCTACAATGAGCAGTTCTTC. Translation: CASSLVAPSYNEQFF.